This record covers a single T cell receptor (beta chain). Its antigen is not known. With a J-beta primer mix and a sample-barcoded 5' primer, a second PCR ran about 7 to 12 cycles. Each cDNA molecule, via a template-switch adaptor with 12 random nucleotides, was tagged. TCRdb re-analysed the 5' RACE reads in MiXCR, keeping a single row per CDR3 protein. Found here are approximately 1,000,000 distinct CDR3 sequences, roughly two fifths of them singletons; the top ten hold around 13%. The sample belongs to a study of blood T cells in healthy people across ages. Overall study results and limits: Per million T cells, TCR beta diversity dropped about linearly as age rose.

Every donor gave 9 to 10 milliliters of peripheral blood. The receptor comes from a man younger than 35 in good health. Sample: blood.

CDR3 loop: CASSVRQGGIGELFF. CDR3 nucleotide sequence: TGTGCCAGCAGCGTAAGGCAGGGCGGAATCGGGGAGCTGTTTTTT. V usage is TRBV9 and J usage is TRBJ2-2; possibly TRBD1 for D (5 bases). CDR3 length: 15 residues. V dropped 1 base and J dropped 7 bases, with 14 bases sitting between them. Germline CDR1 is SGDLS and CDR2 is YYNGEE. The full variable domain, in which reference TRBV9 and TRBJ2-2 provide the parts outside the CDR3, is DSGVTQTPKHLITATGQRVTLRCSPRSGDLSVYWYQQSLDQGLQFLIQYYNGEERAKGNILERFSAQQFPDLHSELNLSSLELGDSALYFCASSVRQGGIGELFFGEGSRLTVL.